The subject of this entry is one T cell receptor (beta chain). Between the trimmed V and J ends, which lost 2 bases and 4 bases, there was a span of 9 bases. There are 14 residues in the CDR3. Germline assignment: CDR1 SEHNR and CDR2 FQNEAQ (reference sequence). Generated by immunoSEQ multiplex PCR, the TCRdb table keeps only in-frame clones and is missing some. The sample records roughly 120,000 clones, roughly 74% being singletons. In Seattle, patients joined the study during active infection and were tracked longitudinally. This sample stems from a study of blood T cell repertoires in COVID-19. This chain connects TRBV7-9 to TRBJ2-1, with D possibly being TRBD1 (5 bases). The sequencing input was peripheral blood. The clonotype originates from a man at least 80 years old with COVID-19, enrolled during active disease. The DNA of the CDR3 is TGTGCCAGCAGCTTAATGGACAAATACAATGAGCAGTTCTTC. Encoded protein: CASSLMDKYNEQFF.